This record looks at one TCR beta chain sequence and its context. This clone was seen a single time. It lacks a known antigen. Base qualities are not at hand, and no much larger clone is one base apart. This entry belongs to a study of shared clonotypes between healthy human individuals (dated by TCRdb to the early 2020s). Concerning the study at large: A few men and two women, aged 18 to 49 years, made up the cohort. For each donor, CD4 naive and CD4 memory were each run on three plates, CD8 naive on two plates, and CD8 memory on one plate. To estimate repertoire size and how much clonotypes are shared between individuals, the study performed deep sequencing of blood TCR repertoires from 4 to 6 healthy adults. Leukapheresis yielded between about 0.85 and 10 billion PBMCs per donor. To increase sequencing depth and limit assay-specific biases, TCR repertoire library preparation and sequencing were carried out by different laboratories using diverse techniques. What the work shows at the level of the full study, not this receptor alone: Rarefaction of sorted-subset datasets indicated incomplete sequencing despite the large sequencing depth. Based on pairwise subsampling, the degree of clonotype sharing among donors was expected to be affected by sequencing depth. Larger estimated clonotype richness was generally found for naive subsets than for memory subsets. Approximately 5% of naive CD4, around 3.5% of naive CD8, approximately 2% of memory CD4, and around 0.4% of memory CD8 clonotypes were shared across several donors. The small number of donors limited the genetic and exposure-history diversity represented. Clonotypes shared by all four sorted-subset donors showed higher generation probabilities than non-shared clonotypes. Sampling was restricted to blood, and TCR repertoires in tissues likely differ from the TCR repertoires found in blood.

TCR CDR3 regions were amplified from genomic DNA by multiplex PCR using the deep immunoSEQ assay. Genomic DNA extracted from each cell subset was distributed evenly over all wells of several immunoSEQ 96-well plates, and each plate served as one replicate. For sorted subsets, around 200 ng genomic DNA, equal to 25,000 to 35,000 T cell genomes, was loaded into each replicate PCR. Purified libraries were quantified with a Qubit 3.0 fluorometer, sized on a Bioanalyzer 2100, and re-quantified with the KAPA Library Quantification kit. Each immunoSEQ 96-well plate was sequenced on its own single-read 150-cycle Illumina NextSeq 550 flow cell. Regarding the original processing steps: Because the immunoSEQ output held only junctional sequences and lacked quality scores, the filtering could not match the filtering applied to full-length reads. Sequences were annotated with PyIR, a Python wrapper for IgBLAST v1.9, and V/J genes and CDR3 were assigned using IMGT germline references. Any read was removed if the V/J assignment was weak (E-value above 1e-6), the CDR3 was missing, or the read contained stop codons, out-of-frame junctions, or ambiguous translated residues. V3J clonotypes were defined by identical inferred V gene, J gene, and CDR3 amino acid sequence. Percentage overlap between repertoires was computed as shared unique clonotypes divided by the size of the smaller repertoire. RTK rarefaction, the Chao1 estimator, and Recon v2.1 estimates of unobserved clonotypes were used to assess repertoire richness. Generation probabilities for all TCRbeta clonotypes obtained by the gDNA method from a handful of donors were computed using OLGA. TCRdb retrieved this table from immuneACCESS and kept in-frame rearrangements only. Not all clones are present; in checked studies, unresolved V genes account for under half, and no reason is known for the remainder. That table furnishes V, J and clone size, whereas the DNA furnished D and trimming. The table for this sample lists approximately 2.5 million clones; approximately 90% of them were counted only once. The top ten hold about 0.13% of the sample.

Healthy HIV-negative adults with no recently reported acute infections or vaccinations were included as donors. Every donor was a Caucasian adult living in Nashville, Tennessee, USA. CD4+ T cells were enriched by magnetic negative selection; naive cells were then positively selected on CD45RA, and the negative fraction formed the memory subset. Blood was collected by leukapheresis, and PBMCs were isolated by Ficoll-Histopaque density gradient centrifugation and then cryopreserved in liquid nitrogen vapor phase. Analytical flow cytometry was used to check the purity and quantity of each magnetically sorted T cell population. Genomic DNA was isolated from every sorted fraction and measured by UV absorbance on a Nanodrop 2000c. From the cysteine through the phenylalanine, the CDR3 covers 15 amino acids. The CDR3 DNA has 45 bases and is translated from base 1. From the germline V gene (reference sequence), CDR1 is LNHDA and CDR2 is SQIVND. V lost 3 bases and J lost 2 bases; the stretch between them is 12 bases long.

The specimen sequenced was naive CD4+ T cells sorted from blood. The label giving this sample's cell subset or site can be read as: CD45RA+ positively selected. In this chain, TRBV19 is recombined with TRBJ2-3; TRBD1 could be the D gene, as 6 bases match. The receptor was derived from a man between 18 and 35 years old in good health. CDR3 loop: CASSIGTTITDTQYF. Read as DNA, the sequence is TGTGCCAGTAGTATCGGGACAACTATCACAGATACGCAGTATTTT.